What follows are 4 T cell receptor beta chains derived from one specimen sequenced in a study of blood T cell repertoires in COVID-19. Clones were sequenced by immunoSEQ multiplex PCR, and TCRdb holds only the in-frame ones, with some missing. Among 150,000 to 200,000 clones, 79% were seen once, and the ten largest hold around 15%. The specimen sequenced was peripheral blood. These receptors all stem from a man between 60 and 75 years old with active or convalescent COVID-19.

This rearrangement joins TRBV7-2 to TRBJ1-2, with 7 bases that match TRBD1. The J segment lost 5 bases and the V segment lost 2 bases, leaving 8 bases of the junction unmatched. This CDR3 contains 15 residues. Germline values: CDR1 SGHTA, CDR2 FQGNSA. The CDR3 DNA is TGTGCCAGCAGCTTACGACAGGGCGGGCGGTATGGCTACACCTTC. Translated, it gives CASSLRQGGRYGYTF.

This clone was seen a few times. The rearrangement uses TRBV6-5 and TRBJ2-7; 8 bases agree with TRBD1. With V trimmed by 0 bases and J by 4 bases, 5 bases remained unmatched. The length of the CDR3 is 15 residues. Germline CDR1 reads MNHEY; CDR2 reads SVGAGI. CDR3 in amino acids: CASSYSSGQGYEQYF. The CDR3 nucleotides read TGTGCCAGCAGTTACTCATCAGGACAGGGATACGAGCAGTACTTC.

This clone was seen only once. Here the CDR3 DNA reads TGCGCCAGCAGCTTTAACAGGGTTTACGACGAGCAGTACTTC. Translating gives CASSFNRVYDEQYF. The chain uses TRBV5-1 and TRBJ2-7; D is perhaps TRBD1 (6 bases). V was clipped by 2 bases and J by 5 bases, with 14 bases between them. Germline V gives CDR1 SGHRS, CDR2 YFSETQ. This CDR3 has 14 amino acids.

The J gene is TRBJ2-3, the V gene TRBV2; 10 bases map to TRBD2. Germline lookup yields CDR1 SNHLY and CDR2 FYNNEI. This CDR3 has 14 amino acids. The junction had 4 bases not matched to a gene; V was cut back by 10 bases and J by 0 bases. CDR3 coding DNA: TGTGCCACCGGACTAGCGGATAGCACAGATACGCAGTATTTT. Translating gives CATGLADSTDTQYF.